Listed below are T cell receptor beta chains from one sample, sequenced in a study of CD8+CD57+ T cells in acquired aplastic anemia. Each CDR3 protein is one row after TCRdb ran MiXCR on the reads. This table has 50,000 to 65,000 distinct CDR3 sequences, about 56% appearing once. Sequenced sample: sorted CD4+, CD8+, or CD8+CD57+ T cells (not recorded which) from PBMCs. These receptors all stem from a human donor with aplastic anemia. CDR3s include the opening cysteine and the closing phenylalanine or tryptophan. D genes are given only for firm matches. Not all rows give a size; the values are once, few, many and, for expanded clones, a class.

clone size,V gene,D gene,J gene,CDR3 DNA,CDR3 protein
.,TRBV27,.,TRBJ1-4,TGTGCCAGCAGTGCGACGCAACTCGGGGGTGAAAAACTGTTTTTT,CASSATQLGGEKLFF
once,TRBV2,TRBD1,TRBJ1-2,TGTGCCAGCAGGCCCGTGAGGACAGGTTCCACCTTC,CASRPVRTGSTF
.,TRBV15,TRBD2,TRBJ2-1,TGTGCCACCAGCAGGGCTGGGACTAGCGTACAGGGTGAGCAGTTCTTC,CATSRAGTSVQGEQFF
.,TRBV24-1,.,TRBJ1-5,TGTGCCACCAATTCGACGGGAAATCAGCCCCAGCATTTT,CATNSTGNQPQHF
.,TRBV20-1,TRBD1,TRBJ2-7,TGCAGTGCTAGCGGACAGGCCTACGAGCAGTACTTC,CSASGQAYEQYF
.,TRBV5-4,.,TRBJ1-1,TGTGCCAGCAGCTTGCTCGGGCTAGAAGCTTTCTTT,CASSLLGLEAFF
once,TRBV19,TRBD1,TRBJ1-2,TGTGCCAGTAGTAGCCGGGACAGCCCCTATGGCTACACCTTC,CASSSRDSPYGYTF
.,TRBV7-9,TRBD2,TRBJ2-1,TGTGCCAGCAGCCAGACTAGCGGTGAGCAGTTCTTC,CASSQTSGEQFF
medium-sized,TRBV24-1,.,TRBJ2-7,TGTGCCACCAGTGATTTTGGGGGGTACGAGCAGTACTTC,CATSDFGGYEQYF
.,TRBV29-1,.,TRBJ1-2,TGCAGCGTCGTTGACACCTTTGCGGATGGCTACACCTTC,CSVVDTFADGYTF
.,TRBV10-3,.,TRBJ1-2,TGTGCCGCCGGGACAAAGGAAGGCTACACCTTC,CAAGTKEGYTF
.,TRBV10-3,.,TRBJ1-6,TGTGCCATCAGGGAGGCGGGTAGGGATGCGTCACCCCTCCACTTT,CAIREAGRDASPLHF
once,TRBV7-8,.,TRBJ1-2,TGTGCCAGCAGCTCAATCAATGGCACTAACTATGGCTACACCTTC,CASSSINGTNYGYTF
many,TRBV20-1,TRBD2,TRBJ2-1,TGCAGTGCTCCCGGTAGCGGGGGCCGGGCCTCCTACAATGAGCAGTTCTTC,CSAPGSGGRASYNEQFF
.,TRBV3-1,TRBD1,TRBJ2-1,TGTGCCGGCAGCCTCGAGGACAGGGGGGGCTATGAGCAGTTCTTC,CAGSLEDRGGYEQFF
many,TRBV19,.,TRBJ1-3,TGTGCCAGTAGTACACCCGCTAGGACTGGAAACACCATATATTTT,CASSTPARTGNTIYF
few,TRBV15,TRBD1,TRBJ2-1,TGTGCCACCAGCAGAGAGGGGCCGGGACAGGCCCACAATGAGCAGTTCTTC,CATSREGPGQAHNEQFF
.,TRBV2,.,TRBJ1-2,TGTGCCAGCAGTGAATTTCCGGCTGACTATGGCTACACCTTC,CASSEFPADYGYTF
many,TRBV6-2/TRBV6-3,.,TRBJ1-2,TGTGCCAGCAGTTACTCGATAGCTAACTATGGCTACACCTTC,CASSYSIANYGYTF
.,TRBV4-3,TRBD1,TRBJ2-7,TGCGCCAGCAGCCGAGAACAGGGGGCGCGGACCTACGAGCAGTACTTC,CASSREQGARTYEQYF
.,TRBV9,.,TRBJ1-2,TGTGCCAGCGGCCCAAAAAGGGGCTCCGGCTACACCTTC,CASGPKRGSGYTF
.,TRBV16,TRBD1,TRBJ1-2,TGTGCCAGCAGCCCCGGGACAGGGGGATTCTTC,CASSPGTGGFF
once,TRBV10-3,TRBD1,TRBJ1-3,TGTGCCATCAGACCGGGACAGGGAGATGGAAACACCATATATTTT,CAIRPGQGDGNTIYF
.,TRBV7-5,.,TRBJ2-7,.,CISVPEDRGPSKAEQYF
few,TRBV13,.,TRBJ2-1,TGTGCCAGCAGCTTTACCGACCCCCGGGACTCCCGCTACAATGAGCAGTTCTTC,CASSFTDPRDSRYNEQFF
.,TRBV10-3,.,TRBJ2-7,TGTGCCATCAGGGACCGTAGCGGCTACGAGCAGTACTTC,CAIRDRSGYEQYF
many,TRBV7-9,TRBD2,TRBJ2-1,TGTGCCAGCAAGCGGGGCAAGGGCCTCAGTGAGCAGTTCTTC,CASKRGKGLSEQFF
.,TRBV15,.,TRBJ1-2,TGTGCCACCAGCAGGTCAGAGACCTATGGCTACACCTTC,CATSRSETYGYTF
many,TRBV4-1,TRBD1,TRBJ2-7,TGCGCCAGCAGCCAAGAGGACAGGGACGAGCAGTACTTC,CASSQEDRDEQYF
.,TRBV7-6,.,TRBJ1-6,TGTGCCAGCAGCTTAAGGGAATATAATTCACCCCTCCACTTT,CASSLREYNSPLHF
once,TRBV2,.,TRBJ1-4,TGTGCCAGCAGTGATGAGGGTAGACTGTTTTTT,CASSDEGRLFF
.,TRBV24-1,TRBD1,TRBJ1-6,TGTGCCACCAGAGGGACAGGGCTGAATTCACCCCTCCACTTT,CATRGTGLNSPLHF
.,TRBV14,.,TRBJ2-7,TGTGCCAGCAGCCAAGATCCAGGGCGGGAGCAGTACTTC,CASSQDPGREQYF
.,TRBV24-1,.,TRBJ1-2,TGTGCCACCAGTGATTTTATAGGGGCCGGCTACACCTTC,CATSDFIGAGYTF
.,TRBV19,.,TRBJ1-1,TGTGCCAGTCGAATCGCCAACACTGAAGCTTTCTTT,CASRIANTEAFF
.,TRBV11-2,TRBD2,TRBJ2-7,TGTGCCAGCAGCCAGCGGGGGGACTCCTACGAGCAGTACTTC,CASSQRGDSYEQYF
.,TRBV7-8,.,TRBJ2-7,TGTGCCAGCAGCTCCGGGGCAGCGTACGAGCAGTACTTC,CASSSGAAYEQYF
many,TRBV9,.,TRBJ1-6,TGTGCCAGCAGCCTTCCCGGGATGGATTCACCCCTCCACTTT,CASSLPGMDSPLHF
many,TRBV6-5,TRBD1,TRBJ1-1,TGTGCCAGCAGTTACGGGGAGGGGGCAGGTGAAGCTTTCTTT,CASSYGEGAGEAFF
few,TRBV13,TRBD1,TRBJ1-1,TGTGCCAGCAGCCCACGGACAGGGTGGCCTGAAGCTTTCTTT,CASSPRTGWPEAFF
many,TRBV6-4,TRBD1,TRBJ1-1,TGTGCCAGCAGTGCAACAGGGGTAGACACTGAAGCTTTCTTT,CASSATGVDTEAFF
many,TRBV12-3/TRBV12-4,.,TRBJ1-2,TGTAGTTTAGGGGGAGGCTACACCTTC,CSLGGGYTF
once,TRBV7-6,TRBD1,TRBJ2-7,TGTGCCATCTCTACAGGGGGCGAGCAGTACTTC,CAISTGGEQYF
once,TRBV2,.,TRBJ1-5,TGTGCCAGCAGTGGGGGGAATAGTCAGCCCCAGCATTTT,CASSGGNSQPQHF
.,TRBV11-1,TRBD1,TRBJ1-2,TGTGCCAGCAGCTTGACCACGAGCGGACAGGGACTGAATGGCTACACCTTC,CASSLTTSGQGLNGYTF
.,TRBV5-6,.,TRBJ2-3,TGTGCCAGCAGCTTAGTGGCGGGCGCTAGCACAGATACGCAGTATTTT,CASSLVAGASTDTQYF
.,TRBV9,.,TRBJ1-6,TGTGCCAGCAGCTTTGGACGGCTGAAAGATTCACCCCTCCACTTT,CASSFGRLKDSPLHF
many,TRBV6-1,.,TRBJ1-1,TGTGCCAGCAGTCATTCCCGGGACATTTATCCATTGAGCACTGAAGCTTTCTTT,CASSHSRDIYPLSTEAFF
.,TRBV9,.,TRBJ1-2,TGTGCCAGCAGCAGGGAGACTTATGGCTACACCTTC,CASSRETYGYTF
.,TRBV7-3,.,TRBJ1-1,TGTGCCAGCAGCTTACACCAGGCCACTGAAGCTTTCTTT,CASSLHQATEAFF
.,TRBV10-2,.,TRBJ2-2,TGCGCCAGCAGTCACAGTCAGGGGTTCGCGAACACCGGGGAGCTGTTTTTT,CASSHSQGFANTGELFF
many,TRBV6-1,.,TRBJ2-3,TGTGCCAGCAGCCGACCCCGAAATTTAGCAGATACGCAGTATTTT,CASSRPRNLADTQYF
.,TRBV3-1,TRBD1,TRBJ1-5,TGTGCCAGCAGCCAAATACCGGGACAGGTAGGCGGTCAGCCCCAGCATTTT,CASSQIPGQVGGQPQHF
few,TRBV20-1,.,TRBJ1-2,TGCAGTGCTAACGGCAGAGTGTATGGCTACACCTTC,CSANGRVYGYTF
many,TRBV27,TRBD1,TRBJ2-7,TGTGCCAGCAGTCCCTGGACAGGTTTGAACGAGCAGTACTTC,CASSPWTGLNEQYF
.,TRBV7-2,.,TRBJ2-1,TGTGCCAGCAGAGTTTACAATGAGCAGTTCTTC,CASRVYNEQFF
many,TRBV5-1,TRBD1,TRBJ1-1,TGCGCCAGCAGCTTGGTACAGGGGGACACTGAAGCTTTCTTT,CASSLVQGDTEAFF
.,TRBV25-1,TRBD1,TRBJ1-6,TGTGCCAGCAGCTTAATGGGACAGCGATCACCCCTCCACTTT,CASSLMGQRSPLHF